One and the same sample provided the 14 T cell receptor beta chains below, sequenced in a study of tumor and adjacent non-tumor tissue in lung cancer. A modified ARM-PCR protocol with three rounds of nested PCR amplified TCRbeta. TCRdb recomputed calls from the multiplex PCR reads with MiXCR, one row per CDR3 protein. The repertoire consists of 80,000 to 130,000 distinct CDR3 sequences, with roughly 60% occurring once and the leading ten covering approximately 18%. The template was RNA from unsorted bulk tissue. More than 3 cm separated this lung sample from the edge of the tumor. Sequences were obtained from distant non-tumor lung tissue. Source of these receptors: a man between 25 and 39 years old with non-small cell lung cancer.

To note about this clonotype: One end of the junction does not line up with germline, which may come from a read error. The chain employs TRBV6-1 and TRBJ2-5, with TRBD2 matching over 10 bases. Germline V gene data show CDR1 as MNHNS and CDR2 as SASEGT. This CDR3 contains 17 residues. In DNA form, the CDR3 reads TGTGCCAGCAGTGAAGACCCTAGCGGGAGTTATGGAGAGATCCAGTACTTC. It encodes CASSEDPSGSYGEIQYF.

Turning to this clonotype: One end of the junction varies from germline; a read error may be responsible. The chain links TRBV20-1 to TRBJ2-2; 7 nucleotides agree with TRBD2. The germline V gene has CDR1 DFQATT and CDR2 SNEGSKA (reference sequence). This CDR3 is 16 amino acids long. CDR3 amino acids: CNARDEKRGNTGELFF. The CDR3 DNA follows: TGCAATGCTAGAGATGAAAAGCGGGGTAACACCGGGGAGCTCTTTTTT.

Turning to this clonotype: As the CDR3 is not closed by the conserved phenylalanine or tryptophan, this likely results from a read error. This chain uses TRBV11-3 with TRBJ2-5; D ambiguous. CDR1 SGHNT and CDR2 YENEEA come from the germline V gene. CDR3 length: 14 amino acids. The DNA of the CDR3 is TGTGCTAGCAGCTTGACACTTACCAAAGAGACCCAGTACCTC. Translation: CASSLTLTKETQYL.

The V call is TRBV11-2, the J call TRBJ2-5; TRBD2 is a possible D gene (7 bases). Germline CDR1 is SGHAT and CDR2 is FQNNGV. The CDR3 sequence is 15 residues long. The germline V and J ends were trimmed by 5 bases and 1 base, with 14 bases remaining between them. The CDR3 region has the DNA TGTGCCAGCAGCCCCGTAGGGGGGGTCCAAGAGACCCAGTACTTC. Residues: CASSPVGGVQETQYF.

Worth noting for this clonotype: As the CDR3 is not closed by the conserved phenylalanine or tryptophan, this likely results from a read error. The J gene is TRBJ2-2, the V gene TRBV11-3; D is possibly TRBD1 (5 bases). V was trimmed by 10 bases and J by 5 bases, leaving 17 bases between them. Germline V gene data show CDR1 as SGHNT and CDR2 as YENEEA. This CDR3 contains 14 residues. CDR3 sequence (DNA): TGTGCCATCAGTTTGAAGGGGTATACCGGGGAGCTGTTTTTA. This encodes CAISLKGYTGELFL.

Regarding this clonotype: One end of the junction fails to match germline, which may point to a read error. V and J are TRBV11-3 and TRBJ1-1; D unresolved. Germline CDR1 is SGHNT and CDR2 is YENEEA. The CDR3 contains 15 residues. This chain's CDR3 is CASRLVTSMHTEAFF. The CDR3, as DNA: TGTGCCAGCAGATTAGTAACCAGCATGCACACTGAGGCTTTCTTT.

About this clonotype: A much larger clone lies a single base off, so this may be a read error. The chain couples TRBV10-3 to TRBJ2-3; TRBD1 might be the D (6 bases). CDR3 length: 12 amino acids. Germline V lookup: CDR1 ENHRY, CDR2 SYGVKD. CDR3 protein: CTTETGTDTQYF. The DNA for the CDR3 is TGTACCACAGAGACAGGTACAGATACGCAGTATTTT.

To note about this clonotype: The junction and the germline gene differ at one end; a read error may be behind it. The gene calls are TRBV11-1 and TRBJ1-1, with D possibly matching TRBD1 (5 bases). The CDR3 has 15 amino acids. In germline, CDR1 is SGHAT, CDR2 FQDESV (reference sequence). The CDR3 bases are TGTGCCAGCAGCTCGCCCGACAGCCTGATCACTGAAGTTTTCTTT. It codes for CASSSPDSLITEVFF.

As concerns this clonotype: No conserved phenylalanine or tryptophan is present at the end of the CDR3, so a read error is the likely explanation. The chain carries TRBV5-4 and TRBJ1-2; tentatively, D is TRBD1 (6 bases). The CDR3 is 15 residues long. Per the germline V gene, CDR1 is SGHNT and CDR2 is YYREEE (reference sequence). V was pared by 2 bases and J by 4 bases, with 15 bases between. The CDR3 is CASSFRGGASYGYTC. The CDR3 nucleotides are TGTGCCAGCAGCTTCAGGGGAGGTGCATCCTATGGCTACACCTGC.

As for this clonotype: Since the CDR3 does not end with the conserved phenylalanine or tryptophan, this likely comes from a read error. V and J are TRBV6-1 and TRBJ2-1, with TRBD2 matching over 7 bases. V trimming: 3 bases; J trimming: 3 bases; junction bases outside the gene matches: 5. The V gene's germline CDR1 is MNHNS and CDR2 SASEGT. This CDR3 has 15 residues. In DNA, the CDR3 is TGTGCCAGCAGTGACCTAGCGGAAGGCTACAATGAGCAGTTCCTC. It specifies CASSDLAEGYNEQFL.

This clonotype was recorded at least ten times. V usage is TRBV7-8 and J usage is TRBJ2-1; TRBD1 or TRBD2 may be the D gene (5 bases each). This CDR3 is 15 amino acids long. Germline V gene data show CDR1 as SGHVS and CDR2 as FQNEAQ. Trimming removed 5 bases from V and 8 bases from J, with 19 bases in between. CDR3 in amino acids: CASSITPGPTDEQFF. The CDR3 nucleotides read TGTGCCAGCAGCATAACCCCGGGACCTACGGATGAGCAGTTCTTC.

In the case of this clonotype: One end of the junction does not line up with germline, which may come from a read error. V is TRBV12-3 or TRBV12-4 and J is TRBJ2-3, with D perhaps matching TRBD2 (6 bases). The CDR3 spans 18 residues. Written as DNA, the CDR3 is TGTACCAGCAGTTCCTTGCTAGCAGTGGGGGGTTACACAGATACGCAGTATTTT. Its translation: CTSSSLLAVGGYTDTQYF.

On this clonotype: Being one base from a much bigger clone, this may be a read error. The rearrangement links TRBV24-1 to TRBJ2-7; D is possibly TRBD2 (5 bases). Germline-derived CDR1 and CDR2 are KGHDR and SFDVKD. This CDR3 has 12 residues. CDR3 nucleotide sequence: TGTGCCACCAGTAGCGGCTCCCACGAGCAGTACTTC. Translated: CATSSGSHEQYF.

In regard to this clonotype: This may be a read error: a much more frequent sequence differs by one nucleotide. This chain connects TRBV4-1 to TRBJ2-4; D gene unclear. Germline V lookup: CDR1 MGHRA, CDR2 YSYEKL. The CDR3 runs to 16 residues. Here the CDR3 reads CASSQDVVVGKNIQHF. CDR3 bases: TGCGCCAGCAGCCAAGATGTAGTAGTTGGCAAAAACATTCAGCACTTC.